One and the same sample provided the 9 T cell receptor beta chains below, sequenced in a study of spatial heterogeneity in lung cancer. The time point: blood at routine non-recurrence follow-up after resection. One entry per CDR3 protein, called by TCRdb with MiXCR from the 5' RACE reads. This sample has over 70,000 distinct CDR3 sequences; 8% to 9.5% occur once, and the top ten carry around 1.9%. Sequencing was performed on PBMCs, taken at follow-up. The receptors come from a female donor with early-stage non-small cell lung cancer.

This chain uses TRBV5-4 with TRBJ1-2; tentative D call: TRBD1 (6 bases). V lost 7 bases to trimming and J lost 3 bases, with 22 bases between them. Germline V lookup: CDR1 SGHNT, CDR2 YYREEE (reference sequence). The CDR3 covers 16 residues. The CDR3 reads CASQKGGGRRDYGYTF. The CDR3 coding sequence is TGTGCCAGCCAAAAGGGCGGGGGGCGTCGGGACTATGGCTACACCTTC.

This clonotype has a count of ten or more. The J gene is TRBJ1-1, the V gene TRBV9, with unresolved D. The V and J ends lost 0 bases and 3 bases respectively, with 6 bases between them. The CDR3 contains 13 residues. Germline CDR1 is SGDLS and CDR2 is YYNGEE. The DNA of the CDR3 is TGTGCCAGCAGCGTAGCTACTTACACTGAAGCTTTCTTT. Amino acid sequence: CASSVATYTEAFF.

This clonotype came up many times. V usage is TRBV18 and J usage is TRBJ1-1; D gene unclear. Per the germline V gene, CDR1 is KGHSH and CDR2 is LQKENI. Trimming removed 1 base at V and 7 bases at J, with 10 bases between. The CDR3 totals 13 residues. The CDR3 DNA reads TGTGCCAGCTCACCACAAGGATCTGGTGAAGCTTTCTTT. Amino acids: CASSPQGSGEAFF.

This clonotype was detected ten times or more. This sequence joins TRBV7-2 and TRBJ2-2; D remains unclear. The CDR3 runs 16 residues. Germline CDR1 is SGHTA and CDR2 is FQGNSA. V was pared by 5 bases and J by 2 bases, with 15 bases between. The CDR3 nucleotides are TGTGCCAGCAGCCTACGACCGCGAACTAACACCGGGGAGCTGTTTTTT. Translation gives CASSLRPRTNTGELFF.

This clonotype showed up many times. The chain has TRBV29-1 and TRBJ1-3, with unresolved D. V was pared by 6 bases and J by 4 bases, with 16 bases between. Germline loops: CDR1 SQVTM, CDR2 ANQGSEA. This CDR3 has 14 residues. DNA of the CDR3: TGCAGCGTGGGAGTTAGGGCCGGCGGAAACACCATATATTTT. Translation gives CSVGVRAGGNTIYF.

Concerning this clonotype: Germline is not matched at one junction end, which may reflect a read error. This chain uses TRBV20-1 with TRBJ2-1; D ambiguous. The CDR3 has 11 amino acids. In germline, CDR1 is DFQATT, CDR2 SNEGSKA (reference sequence). CDR3: CSAMQYTEQFF. In nucleotides, the CDR3 is TGCAGTGCTATGCAGTACACTGAGCAGTTCTTC.

Only a few counts were recorded for this clonotype. The chain couples TRBV27 to TRBJ2-7; tentatively, D is TRBD1 (5 bases). Germline V gene lookup returns CDR1 MNHEY and CDR2 SMNVEV (reference sequence). The CDR3 has 15 residues. V was pared by 4 bases and J by 0 bases, with 13 bases between. CDR3 coding DNA: TGTGCCAGCAGTTCTAGGGGCCTAAGCTCCTACGAGCAGTACTTC. This translates into CASSSRGLSSYEQYF.

This clonotype was observed a handful of times. The chain employs TRBV5-1 and TRBJ2-5; the match to TRBD2 covers 9 bases. The CDR3 is 16 residues long. In germline, CDR1 is SGHRS, CDR2 YFSETQ. With V trimmed by 2 bases and J by 3 bases, 8 bases remained unmatched. CDR3 in DNA: TGCGCCAGCAGCTTAGCCCCGGGACTAGCAGAAGAGACCCAGTACTTC. The encoded protein is CASSLAPGLAEETQYF.

In this sample, this clonotype turned up many times. The chain has TRBV7-8 and TRBJ2-5; D gene uncertain. V gave up 1 base and J gave up 2 bases, with 5 bases separating them. In germline, CDR1 is SGHVS, CDR2 FQNEAQ. This CDR3 is built from 13 residues. The chain's CDR3 is CASSLGAQETQYF. CDR3 sequence (DNA): TGTGCCAGCAGCTTAGGAGCACAAGAGACCCAGTACTTC.